Shown below are 20 T cell receptor beta chains from a single sample sequenced in a study of PD-L1 blockade in urothelial cancer. TCRdb's copy holds only in-frame clones and misses some; the assay was immunoSEQ multiplex PCR. The sample holds about 84,000 clones, roughly 90% seen once. Source: PBMCs, taken around atezolizumab (anti-PD-L1) treatment. The origin of the receptors is a man between 60 and 75 years old with urothelial cancer.

The CDR3 is CASSLGLAEINTDTQYF. CDR3 DNA sequence: TGCGCCAGCAGCTTGGGCCTAGCGGAGATAAACACAGATACGCAGTATTTT. The rearrangement uses TRBV5-1 and TRBJ2-3; 7 positions match TRBD2. This CDR3 is built from 17 residues. Losses at the gene ends were 0 bases for V and 2 bases for J; bases not matched to a gene: 9. Germline CDR1 SGHRS, CDR2 YFSETQ.

The chain couples TRBV5-4 to TRBJ1-6; 8 positions agree with TRBD1. Per germline, CDR1 SGHNT and CDR2 YYREEE (reference sequence). The junction had 9 bases not matched to a gene; V was cut back by 4 bases and J by 9 bases. This CDR3 comprises 15 residues. CDR3 DNA: TGTGCCAGCAGCCTCGATGCAGGGGGCGGTTCACCCCTCCACTTT. Its translation: CASSLDAGGGSPLHF.

The chain is built from TRBV7-9 and TRBJ2-1, with 7 bases that match TRBD2. V trimming: 3 bases; J trimming: 7 bases; junction bases outside the gene matches: 9. CDR1 and CDR2 (germline): SEHNR, FQNEAQ (reference sequence). CDR3 length equals 15 residues. The CDR3 here is CASSFTSEVWNEQFF. In DNA, the CDR3 is TGTGCCAGCAGCTTCACTAGCGAGGTCTGGAATGAGCAGTTCTTC. Complete variable domain (other parts from reference TRBV7-9 and TRBJ2-1): DTGVSQNPRHKITKRGQNVTFRCDPISEHNRLYWYRQTLGQGPEFLTYFQNEAQLEKSRLLSDRFSAERPKGSFSTLEIQRTEQGDSAMYLCASSFTSEVWNEQFFGPGTRLTVL.

The rearrangement joins TRBV7-3 to TRBJ2-3; a weak D match, TRBD1 (6 bases). Trimming removed 2 bases from V and 6 bases from J, with 12 bases in between. Per germline, CDR1 SGHTA and CDR2 FQGTGA. The CDR3 length is 14 residues. The CDR3 here is CASSLVQGADTQYF. The CDR3 nucleotides are TGTGCCAGCAGCTTAGTACAGGGCGCGGATACGCAGTATTTT.

The rearrangement joins TRBV2 to TRBJ2-7; 10 bases are a match to TRBD2. The V gene end was trimmed by 7 bases and the J gene end by 4 bases; junction bases not matched to a gene: 13. This CDR3 spans 16 amino acids. Looked up from germline, CDR1 is SNHLY and CDR2 is FYNNEI. The CDR3 protein is CASIQGISSGSYEQYF. For the CDR3, the DNA is TGTGCCAGCATCCAGGGAATTTCTAGCGGGAGTTACGAGCAGTACTTC.

This sequence joins TRBV7-8 and TRBJ2-7; a weak D match, TRBD1 (6 bases). Trimming removed 1 base from V and 5 bases from J, with 12 bases in between. CDR1 and CDR2 from the germline V gene are SGHVS and FQNEAQ. The CDR3 spans 14 residues. The CDR3 coding sequence is TGTGCCAGCAGCTTAGTCACAGGGACCAACGAGCAGTACTTC. Residues: CASSLVTGTNEQYF.

This rearrangement joins TRBV15 to TRBJ1-1; the match to TRBD1 covers 7 bases. CDR1 and CDR2 from the germline V gene are LNHNV and YYDKDF (reference sequence). The CDR3 runs 13 residues. Trimming cost V 8 bases and J 4 bases; bases outside gene matches: 7. DNA of the CDR3: TGTGCCACCGGGACAGCCCTTCCCACTGAAGCTTTCTTT. Its translation: CATGTALPTEAFF.

This chain uses TRBV7-3 with TRBJ1-2; no clear D. This CDR3 spans 15 amino acids. V lost 2 bases to trimming and J lost 2 bases, with 12 bases between them. Germline V CDR1 and CDR2: SGHTA, FQGTGA. The CDR3 loop reads CASSLATRVNYGYTF. As DNA, the CDR3 is TGTGCCAGCAGCTTAGCGACCCGGGTGAACTATGGCTACACCTTC.

The chain is built from TRBV18 and TRBJ2-3, with 8 nucleotides matching TRBD2. Trimming removed 6 bases from V and 1 base from J; junction bases left unmatched: 9. Germline assignment: CDR1 KGHSH and CDR2 LQKENI. The CDR3 totals 16 residues. CDR3 in amino acids: CASSPLAGLGTDTQYF. CDR3 DNA: TGTGCCAGCTCCCCCCTAGCGGGTTTAGGCACAGATACGCAGTATTTT.

The genes are TRBV30 and TRBJ1-5; 10 nucleotides match TRBD1. The CDR3 spans 14 residues. Germline-derived CDR1 and CDR2 are GTSNPN and SVGIG (reference sequence). With 5 bases clipped from V and 4 bases from J, the junction kept 5 bases outside the gene matches. This CDR3 reads CAWGPGQGNQPQHF. CDR3 sequence (DNA): TGTGCCTGGGGACCGGGACAGGGGAATCAGCCCCAGCATTTT.

The chain is built from TRBV4-2 and TRBJ2-7; 7 bases line up with TRBD2. V gave up 1 base and J gave up 6 bases; unmatched junction bases: 6. The CDR3 consists of 14 residues. Germline loops: CDR1 LGHNA, CDR2 YNFKEQ. In DNA, the CDR3 is TGTGCCAGCAGCCAAGGGGGAACTAGCGCCGAGCAGTACTTC. Translated: CASSQGGTSAEQYF.

The J gene is TRBJ2-5, the V gene TRBV5-1; no reliable D call. V gave up 0 bases and J gave up 2 bases, with 11 bases separating them. This CDR3 has 15 amino acids. Looked up from germline, CDR1 is SGHRS and CDR2 is YFSETQ. The CDR3 DNA reads as TGCGCCAGCAGCTTGGGAGACACGCTACAAGAGACCCAGTACTTC. Its protein is CASSLGDTLQETQYF.

J is TRBJ1-1 and V is TRBV5-8; possible D gene TRBD1, 5 bases. Germline CDR1 is SGHTS and CDR2 is YDEGEE. V lost 2 bases and J 1 base, leaving 9 bases between the germline ends. The CDR3 runs 14 residues. The CDR3 sequence is CASSLGGANTEAFF. The CDR3 DNA is TGTGCCAGCAGCTTAGGAGGGGCGAACACTGAAGCTTTCTTT.

This chain uses TRBV6-4 with TRBJ1-2, with a possible D match to TRBD1 (6 bases). V was cut by 6 bases and J by 2 bases, with 13 bases left in between. CDR3 length: 14 amino acids. Germline V gene data show CDR1 as MRHNA and CDR2 as SNTAGT. As DNA, the CDR3 is TGTGCCAGCAGCCCAGGGGACACCAACTATGGCTACACCTTC. This encodes CASSPGDTNYGYTF.

V gene TRBV2 combines with J gene TRBJ1-2; tentative D call: TRBD1 (6 bases). The CDR3 totals 13 residues. V lost 7 bases and J 5 bases, leaving 14 bases between the germline ends. CDR1 is SNHLY and CDR2 is FYNNEI in the germline V gene. CDR3 sequence: CASKADSTYGYTF. The CDR3 DNA reads as TGTGCCAGCAAAGCGGACAGCACTTATGGCTACACCTTC.

This chain links TRBV4-1 with TRBJ2-5; D is possibly TRBD1 (6 bases). The V end lost 1 base, the J end lost 2 bases, and 20 bases lay between the germline ends. Germline V gives CDR1 MGHRA, CDR2 YSYEKL. The CDR3 has 18 residues. CDR3 residues: CASSQGRTARIIQETQYF. CDR3 bases: TGCGCCAGCAGCCAAGGGCGGACAGCCCGAATTATACAAGAGACCCAGTACTTC.

V and J are TRBV6-1 and TRBJ2-7; TRBD1 agrees at 7 bases. The J segment lost 4 bases and the V segment lost 1 base, leaving 10 bases of the junction unmatched. The CDR3 spans 16 residues. Looked up from germline, CDR1 is MNHNS and CDR2 is SASEGT. In DNA, the CDR3 is TGTGCCAGCAGTGAAGTGGGACAGATAAGGTTGTACGAGCAGTACTTC. Amino acid sequence: CASSEVGQIRLYEQYF.

This clone appeared once. The V call is TRBV4-2, the J call TRBJ2-7; 8 bases agree with TRBD1. V dropped 1 base and J dropped 5; count of bases not matched to a gene: 1. Germline CDR1 is LGHNA and CDR2 is YNFKEQ. This CDR3 spans 13 amino acids. The CDR3 sequence is CASSQGGQDEQYF. The CDR3 region has the DNA TGTGCCAGCAGCCAAGGGGGACAGGACGAGCAGTACTTC.

The chain carries TRBV28 and TRBJ1-5; D is unresolved. The CDR3 contains 12 residues. Germline CDR1 is MDHEN and CDR2 is SYDVKM. Trimming left V 7 bases short and J 9 bases short, with 13 bases between. CDR3 nucleotide sequence: TGTGCCAGCACCTCGCTCCCCGGGCCCCAGCATTTT. This translates into CASTSLPGPQHF.

The chain couples TRBV10-2 to TRBJ1-5; D is perhaps TRBD1 (6 bases). Germline V CDR1 and CDR2: WSHSY, SAAADI. The CDR3 runs to 14 residues. V lost 7 bases, J lost 4 bases, and 14 bases lay in between. In DNA, the CDR3 is TGCGCCAGCATTTTTCGGCAGGGGAATCAGCCCCAGCATTTT. It yields the protein CASIFRQGNQPQHF.